Detailed here is one T cell receptor beta chain. The data are from a study of molecular identifiers for immune sequencing clone quantification. About the research overall: In replicates, RNA from around 20,000 or 100,000 naive CD8 cells was divided five ways and four parts were sequenced.

Germline CDR1 and CDR2: GTSNPN and SVGIG (reference sequence). V was clipped by 2 bases and J by 0 bases; unmatched bases: 4. The CDR3 length is 14 residues. Sorted cell numbers of about 20,000 to 1,000,000, with 10%, 30% or 50% RNA, served as input for naive CD8 libraries. TCRdb called the PCR reads again in MiXCR, with one record for every CDR3 protein. The data contain nearly 650,000 distinct CDR3 sequences, about 25% of them singletons. The receptor's source is a human donor in good health. Some libraries in this study had Jurkat cell RNA spiked in. The rearrangement links TRBV30 to TRBJ2-7; 7 bases are a match to TRBD2. Sample: naive CD8+ T cells from blood, with Jurkat cell RNA spiked in. Subset described: FACS-sorted CD8+CD4-CCR7+CD45RA+ naive T cells. CDR3 residues: CAWSWGGSSYEQYF. The DNA for the CDR3 is TGTGCCTGGAGTTGGGGGGGAAGCTCCTACGAGCAGTACTTC.